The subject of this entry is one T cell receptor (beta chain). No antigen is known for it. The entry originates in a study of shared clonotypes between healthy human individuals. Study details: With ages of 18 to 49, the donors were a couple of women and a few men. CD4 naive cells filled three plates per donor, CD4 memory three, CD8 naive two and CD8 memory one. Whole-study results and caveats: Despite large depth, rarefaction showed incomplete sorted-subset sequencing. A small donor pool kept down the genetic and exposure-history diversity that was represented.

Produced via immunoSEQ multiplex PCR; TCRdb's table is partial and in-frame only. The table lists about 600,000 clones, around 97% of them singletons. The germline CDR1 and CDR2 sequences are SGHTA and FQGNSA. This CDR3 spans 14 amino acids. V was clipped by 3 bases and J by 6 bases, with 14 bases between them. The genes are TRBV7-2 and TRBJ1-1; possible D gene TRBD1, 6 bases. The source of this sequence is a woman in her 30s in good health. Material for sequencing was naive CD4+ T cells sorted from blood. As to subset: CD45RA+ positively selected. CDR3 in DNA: TGTGCCAGCAGCTTGAGGACAGCGGGGCCTGAAGCTTTCTTT. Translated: CASSLRTAGPEAFF.